This entry is about one T cell receptor (beta chain). No antigen is known for it. The source of the sample is a study of T cell responses to AZD1222 COVID-19 vaccine. General study points: Mapped onto spike, vaccine-associated CD4 TCRs spanned it and were dominant at 160-218 and 743-854. A mostly white British donor set with more females was recruited, and clonal diversity was possibly underestimated. Recipients of AZD1222 seropositive at baseline numbered only 5 to 7.

Assay: immunoSEQ multiplex PCR; the TCRdb copy retains only in-frame clones and omits some. This sample yields some 160,000 clones, of which 75% to 95% are seen a single time; 4% to 5.5% belongs to the top ten. The receptor was isolated from an adult in good health. The sample in question was peripheral blood, obtained on day 0 of AZD1222 vaccination.

CDR3 residues: CAISGSGTGPRETQYF. CDR3 sequence (DNA): TGTGCCATCAGTGGGTCTGGGACAGGGCCTCGAGAGACCCAGTACTTC. J is TRBJ2-5 and V is TRBV10-3; 9 nucleotides match TRBD1. The CDR3 contains 16 residues. V lost 4 bases, J lost 4 bases, and 10 bases stayed unmatched. Germline loops: CDR1 ENHRY, CDR2 SYGVKD.